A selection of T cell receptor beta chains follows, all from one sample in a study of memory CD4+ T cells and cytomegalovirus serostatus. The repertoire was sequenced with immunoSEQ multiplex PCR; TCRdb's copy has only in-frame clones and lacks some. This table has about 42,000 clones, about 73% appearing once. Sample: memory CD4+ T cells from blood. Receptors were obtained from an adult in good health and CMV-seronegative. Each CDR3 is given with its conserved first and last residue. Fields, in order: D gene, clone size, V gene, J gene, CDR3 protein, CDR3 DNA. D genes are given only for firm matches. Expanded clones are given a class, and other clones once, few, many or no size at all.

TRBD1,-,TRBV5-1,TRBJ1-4,CASSLRGQGATNEKLFF,TGCGCCAGCAGCTTGCGGGGACAGGGGGCTACTAATGAAAAACTGTTTTTT
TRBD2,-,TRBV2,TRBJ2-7,CASQRGGRYEQYF,TGTGCCAGCCAGCGGGGGGGCCGCTACGAGCAGTACTTC
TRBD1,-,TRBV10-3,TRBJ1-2,CAISPRQGNYGYTF,TGTGCCATCAGTCCTCGACAGGGGAACTATGGCTACACCTTC
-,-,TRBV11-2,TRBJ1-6,CASSPRIFSPLHF,TGTGCCAGCAGCCCCAGGATATTTTCACCCCTCCACTTT
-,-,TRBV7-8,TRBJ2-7,CASSSGTSYEQYF,TGTGCCAGCAGCTCGGGTACCTCCTACGAGCAGTACTTC
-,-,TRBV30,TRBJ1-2,CAWSVRTGVGIYGYTF,TGTGCCTGGAGTGTACGCACAGGAGTTGGGATCTATGGCTACACCTTC
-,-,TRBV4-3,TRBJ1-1,CASSQDPRSVEAFF,TGCGCCAGCAGCCAAGATCCCAGGTCTGTTGAAGCTTTCTTT
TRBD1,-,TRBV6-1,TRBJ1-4,CASSEPTGVNEKLFF,TGTGCCAGCAGTGAGCCGACAGGGGTCAATGAAAAACTGTTTTTT
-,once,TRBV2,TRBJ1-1,CASSDPGGKNTEAFF,TGTGCCAGCAGTGACCCCGGGGGAAAGAACACTGAGGCTTTCTTT
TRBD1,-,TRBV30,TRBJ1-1,CAWKRDRGRKEAFF,TGTGCCTGGAAAAGGGACAGGGGACGAAAGGAAGCTTTCTTT
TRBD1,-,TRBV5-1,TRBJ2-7,CASRLDPGTGVNSYEQYF,TGCGCCAGCCGGCTTGATCCCGGGACAGGGGTCAACTCCTACGAGCAGTACTTC
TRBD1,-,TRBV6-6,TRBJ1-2,CASSFGQVYGYTF,TGTGCCAGCAGTTTCGGACAGGTCTATGGCTACACCTTC
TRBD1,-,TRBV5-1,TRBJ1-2,CASSLTGGTSYGYTF,TGCGCCAGCAGCTTAACAGGGGGCACAAGCTATGGCTACACCTTC
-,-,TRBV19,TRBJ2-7,CASRSPGGPYEQYF,TGTGCCAGTAGATCCCCCGGGGGGCCCTACGAGCAGTACTTC
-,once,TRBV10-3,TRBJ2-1,CAIGLGPNEQFF,TGTGCCATCGGACTGGGTCCGAATGAGCAGTTCTTC
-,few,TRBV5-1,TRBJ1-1,CASRPDPNTEAFF,TGCGCCAGCAGACCAGACCCGAACACTGAAGCTTTCTTT
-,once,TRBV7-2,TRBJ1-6,CASSSAVSYNSPLHF,TGTGCCAGCAGCTCAGCAGTCTCCTATAATTCACCCCTCCACTTT
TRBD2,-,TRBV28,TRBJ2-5,CASSSAGGQETQYF,TGTGCCAGCAGTTCCGCGGGGGGACAAGAGACCCAGTACTTC
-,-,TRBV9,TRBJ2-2,CASSAQRGRELFF,TGTGCCAGCAGCGCGCAGAGGGGCCGGGAGCTGTTTTTT
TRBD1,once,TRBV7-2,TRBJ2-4,CASSFWDSKNIQYF,TGTGCCAGCAGCTTCTGGGACAGCAAAAACATTCAGTACTTC
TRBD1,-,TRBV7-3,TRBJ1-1,CASSLRGPGQGAIAEAFF,TGTGCCAGCAGCTTAAGGGGTCCGGGACAGGGGGCAATTGCTGAAGCTTTCTTT
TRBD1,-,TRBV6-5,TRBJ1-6,CASSYLGTEPSPLHF,TGTGCCAGCAGTTACCTAGGGACAGAACCTTCACCCCTCCACTTT
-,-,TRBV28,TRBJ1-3,CASGPVGRDTIYF,TGTGCCAGCGGTCCTGTAGGACGGGACACCATATATTTT
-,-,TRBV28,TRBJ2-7,CASSRQDGDEQYF,TGTGCCAGCAGCCGACAGGACGGCGACGAGCAGTACTTC
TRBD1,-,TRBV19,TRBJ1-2,CASSLRRGQGSFGGYTF,TGTGCCAGTAGTCTCCGCAGGGGACAGGGATCGTTTGGTGGCTACACCTTC
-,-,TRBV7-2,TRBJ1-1,CASSLMGANTEAFF,TGTGCCAGCAGCTTGATGGGCGCCAACACTGAAGCTTTCTTT